This entry lists 14 T cell receptor beta chains sequenced from one sample in a study of control samples from healthy donors and cancer patients. The method was immunoSEQ multiplex PCR; TCRdb's version includes in-frame clones alone and lacks a portion of them. In the table there are about 96,000 clones, 85% to 95% of which are singletons. Material for sequencing was blood. The source is a man aged 18 to 29 in good health.

The chain has TRBV5-4 and TRBJ1-2; D may be TRBD1 (6 bases). V gave up 0 bases and J gave up 4 bases, with 10 bases separating them. The CDR3 is made up of 14 amino acids. CDR1 and CDR2 from the germline V gene are SGHNT and YYREEE (reference sequence). In DNA, the CDR3 is TGTGCCAGCAGCTTGGACAGGGAACTCTATGGCTACACCTTC. Translated: CASSLDRELYGYTF.

The chain combines TRBV21-1 with TRBJ1-5; the table's D call TRBD1 went unverified against the DNA. TRBV21-1 counts as a pseudogene. The CDR3 runs 17 residues. CDR3 loop: CASSKDRLNSSNQPQHF. Written as DNA, the CDR3 is TGTGCCAGCAGCAAAGACCGGCTAAACAGTAGCAATCAGCCCCAGCATTTT.

This rearrangement joins TRBV7-2 to TRBJ1-2, with TRBD1 matching 7 bases. Germline CDR1 and CDR2: SGHTA and FQGNSA. CDR3 length: 14 amino acids. With 3 bases clipped from V and 6 bases from J, the junction kept 7 bases outside the gene matches. The CDR3 coding sequence is TGTGCCAGCAGCTTGAGTAGCGACAGGGATGGCTACACCTTC. Its protein is CASSLSSDRDGYTF.

V and J are TRBV6-5 and TRBJ2-1; 7 positions agree with TRBD2. Germline trimming cut 9 bases from V and 0 bases from J; bases unmatched to any gene: 5. Germline CDR1 MNHEY, CDR2 SVGAGI. There are 14 residues in the CDR3. CDR3 protein: CASSGSSSYNEQFF. In nucleotides, the CDR3 is TGTGCCAGTAGCGGGTCGAGCTCCTACAATGAGCAGTTCTTC.

A remark on this clone: A read error may explain this, as a much larger clone is one base away. This chain links TRBV7-3 with TRBJ1-1; no clear D. Germline V gene sequence: CDR1 SGHTA, CDR2 FQGTGA. Trimming left V 1 base short and J 6 bases short, with 9 bases between. The length of the CDR3 is 13 residues. For the CDR3, the DNA is TGTGCCAGCAGCTTAATGGGATTCTCTGAAGCTTTCTTT. It is translated as CASSLMGFSEAFF. Together with reference TRBV7-3 and TRBJ1-1, the CDR3 gives the full variable domain: GAGVSQTPSNKVTEKGKYVELRCDPISGHTALYWYRQSLGQGPEFLIYFQGTGAADDSGLPNDRFFAVRPEGSVSTLKIQRTERGDSAVYLCASSLMGFSEAFFGQGTRLTVV.

V and J are TRBV14 and TRBJ2-1; TRBD2 matches at 13 bases. Germline CDR1 reads SGHDN; CDR2 reads FVKESK. The CDR3 runs 21 residues. V trimming: 6 bases; J trimming: 2 bases; junction bases outside the gene matches: 19. The CDR3 sequence: CASRRGALGLAGVGAYNEQFF. Here the CDR3 DNA reads TGTGCCAGCAGGCGAGGGGCGCTTGGACTAGCGGGAGTAGGTGCCTACAATGAGCAGTTCTTC.

V gene TRBV27 combines with J gene TRBJ1-2; D gene ambiguous. This CDR3 region has 13 residues. From germline, CDR1 is MNHEY and CDR2 SMNVEV (reference sequence). Between the trimmed V and J ends, which lost 5 bases and 0 bases, there was a span of 7 bases. The CDR3 DNA reads TGTGCCAGCAGTCCGACACCTAACTATGGCTACACCTTC. Translated: CASSPTPNYGYTF.

The rearrangement links TRBV2 to TRBJ1-1, with 7 bases aligning to TRBD1. This CDR3 spans 13 amino acids. Germline CDR1 SNHLY, CDR2 FYNNEI. The J segment lost 5 bases and the V segment lost 4 bases, leaving 4 bases of the junction unmatched. The CDR3 DNA reads TGTGCCAGCAGTGGATACAGGGGAACTGAAGCTTTCTTT. Encoded protein: CASSGYRGTEAFF.

The chain employs TRBV4-2 and TRBJ1-1; tentative D call: TRBD1 (5 bases). The CDR3 has 13 residues. V lost 2 bases to trimming and J lost 8 bases, with 12 bases between them. CDR1 LGHNA and CDR2 YNFKEQ come from the germline V gene. The CDR3 loop is CASSQSIRDEAFF. The DNA of the CDR3 is TGTGCCAGCAGCCAAAGTATCCGGGACGAAGCTTTCTTT.

This rearrangement joins TRBV30 to TRBJ1-6; 11 nucleotides agree with TRBD1. In germline, CDR1 is GTSNPN, CDR2 SVGIG (reference sequence). This CDR3 comprises 14 residues. J was trimmed by 8 bases and V by 2 bases; bases with no gene match: 2. CDR3 sequence: CAWSPGQGDSPLHF. CDR3 coding DNA: TGTGCCTGGAGTCCGGGACAGGGGGATTCACCCCTCCACTTT.

The chain joins TRBV14 to TRBJ1-1; possible D gene TRBD1, 5 bases. The ends were cut back, 3 bases at V and 2 bases at J, with 13 bases in the middle. Germline CDR1 and CDR2: SGHDN and FVKESK. The CDR3 is 15 amino acids. DNA for the CDR3: TGTGCCAGCAGCCATATTCAGGGTCTCAACACTGAAGCTTTCTTT. Translation gives CASSHIQGLNTEAFF.

The chain couples TRBV19 to TRBJ1-1; possible D gene TRBD1, 5 bases. V lost 4 bases to trimming and J lost 3 bases, with 12 bases between them. Germline assignment: CDR1 LNHDA and CDR2 SQIVND (reference sequence). The CDR3 is 14 residues long. The CDR3 DNA sequence: TGTGCCAGTAGTACAGGGATGCGGGACACTGAAGCTTTCTTT. This sequence encodes CASSTGMRDTEAFF.

The chain is built from TRBV2 and TRBJ1-5; D not resolved. Trimming removed 4 bases at V and 0 bases at J, with 7 bases between. Germline lookup yields CDR1 SNHLY and CDR2 FYNNEI. This CDR3 region has 14 residues. The CDR3 DNA follows: TGTGCCAGCAGTGCATATCATAGCAATCAGCCCCAGCATTTT. Translated, it gives CASSAYHSNQPQHF.

The chain couples TRBV5-1 to TRBJ2-7, with TRBD1 identical over 8 bases. The germline gives CDR1 SGHRS, CDR2 YFSETQ. The trim removed 2 bases at V and 5 bases at J, leaving 3 bases unmatched. This CDR3 contains 13 residues. CDR3 DNA sequence: TGCGCCAGCAGCTTAGGGACAGGAGACGAGCAGTACTTC. Amino acids: CASSLGTGDEQYF.